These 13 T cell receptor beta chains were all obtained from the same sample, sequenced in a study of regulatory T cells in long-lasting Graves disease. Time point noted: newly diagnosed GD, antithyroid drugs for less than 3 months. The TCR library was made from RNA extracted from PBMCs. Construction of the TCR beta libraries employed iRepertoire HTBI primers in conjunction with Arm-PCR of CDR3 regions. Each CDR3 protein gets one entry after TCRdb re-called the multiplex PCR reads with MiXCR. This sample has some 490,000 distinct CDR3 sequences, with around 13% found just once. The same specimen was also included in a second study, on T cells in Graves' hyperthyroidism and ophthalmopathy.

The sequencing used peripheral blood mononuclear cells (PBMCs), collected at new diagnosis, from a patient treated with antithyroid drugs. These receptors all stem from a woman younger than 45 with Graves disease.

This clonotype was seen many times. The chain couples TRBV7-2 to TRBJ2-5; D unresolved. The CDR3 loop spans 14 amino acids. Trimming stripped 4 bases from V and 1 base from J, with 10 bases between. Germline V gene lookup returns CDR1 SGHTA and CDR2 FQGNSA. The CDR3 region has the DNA TGTGCCAGCAGCTCAAACGGAGTCCAAGAGACCCAGTACTTC. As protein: CASSSNGVQETQYF.

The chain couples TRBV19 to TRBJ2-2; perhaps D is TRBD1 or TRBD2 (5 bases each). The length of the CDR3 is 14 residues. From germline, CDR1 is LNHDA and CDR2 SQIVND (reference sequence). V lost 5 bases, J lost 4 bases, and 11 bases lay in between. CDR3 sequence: CASSSGTGTGELFF. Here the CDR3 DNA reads TGTGCCAGTAGTTCCGGGACCGGCACCGGGGAGCTGTTTTTT.

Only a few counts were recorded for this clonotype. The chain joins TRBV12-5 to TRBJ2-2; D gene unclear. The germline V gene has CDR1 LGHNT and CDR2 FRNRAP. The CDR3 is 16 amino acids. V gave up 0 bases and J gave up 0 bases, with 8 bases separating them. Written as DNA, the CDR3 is TGTGCTAGTGGTTTGGTACCCGGTTCGAACACCGGGGAGCTGTTTTTT. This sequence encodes CASGLVPGSNTGELFF.

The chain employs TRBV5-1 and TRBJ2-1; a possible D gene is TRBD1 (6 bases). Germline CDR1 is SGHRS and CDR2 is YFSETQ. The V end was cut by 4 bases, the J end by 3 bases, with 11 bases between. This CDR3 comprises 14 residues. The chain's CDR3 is CASSGGQIYNEQFF. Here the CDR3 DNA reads TGCGCCAGCAGCGGAGGACAGATCTACAATGAGCAGTTCTTC. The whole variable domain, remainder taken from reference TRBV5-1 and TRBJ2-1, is KAGVTQTPRYLIKTRGQQVTLSCSPISGHRSVSWYQQTPGQGLQFLFEYFSETQRNKGNFPGRFSGRQFSNSRSEMNVSTLELGDSALYLCASSGGQIYNEQFFGPGTRLTVL.

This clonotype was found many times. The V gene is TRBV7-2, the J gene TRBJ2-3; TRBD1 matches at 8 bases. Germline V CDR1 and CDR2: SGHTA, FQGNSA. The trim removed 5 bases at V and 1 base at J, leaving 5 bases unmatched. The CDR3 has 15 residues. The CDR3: CASSNDRGRTDTQYF. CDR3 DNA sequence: TGTGCCAGCAGCAATGACAGGGGTCGCACAGATACGCAGTATTTT.

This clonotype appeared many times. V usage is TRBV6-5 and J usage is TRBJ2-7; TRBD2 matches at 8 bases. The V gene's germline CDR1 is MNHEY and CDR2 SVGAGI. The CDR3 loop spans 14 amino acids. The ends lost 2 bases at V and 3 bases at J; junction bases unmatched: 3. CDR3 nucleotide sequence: TGTGCCAGCAGTTACCCCGGGGGGGACTACGAGCAGTACTTC. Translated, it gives CASSYPGGDYEQYF.

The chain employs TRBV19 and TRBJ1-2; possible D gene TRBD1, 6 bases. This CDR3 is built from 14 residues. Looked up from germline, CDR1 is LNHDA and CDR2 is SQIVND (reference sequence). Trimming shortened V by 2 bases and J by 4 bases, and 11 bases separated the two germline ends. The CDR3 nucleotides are TGTGCCAGTAGTATATCCAGGGGTCCCTATGGCTACACCTTC. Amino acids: CASSISRGPYGYTF.

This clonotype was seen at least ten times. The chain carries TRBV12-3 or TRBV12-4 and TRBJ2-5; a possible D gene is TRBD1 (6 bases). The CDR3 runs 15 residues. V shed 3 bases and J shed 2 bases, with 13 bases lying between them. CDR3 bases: TGTGCCAGCAGTTTGGGTTGGACAGAGCAAGAGACCCAGTACTTC. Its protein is CASSLGWTEQETQYF.

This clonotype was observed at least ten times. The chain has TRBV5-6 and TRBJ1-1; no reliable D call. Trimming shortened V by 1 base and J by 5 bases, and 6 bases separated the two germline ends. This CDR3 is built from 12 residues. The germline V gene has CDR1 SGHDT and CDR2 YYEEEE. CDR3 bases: TGTGCCAGCAGCTTGTCTCAGACTGAAGCTTTCTTT. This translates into CASSLSQTEAFF. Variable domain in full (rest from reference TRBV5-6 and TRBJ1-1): DAGVTQSPTHLIKTRGQQVTLRCSPKSGHDTVSWYQQALGQGPQFIFQYYEEEERQRGNFPDRFSGHQFPNYSSELNVNALLLGDSALYLCASSLSQTEAFFGQGTRLTVV.

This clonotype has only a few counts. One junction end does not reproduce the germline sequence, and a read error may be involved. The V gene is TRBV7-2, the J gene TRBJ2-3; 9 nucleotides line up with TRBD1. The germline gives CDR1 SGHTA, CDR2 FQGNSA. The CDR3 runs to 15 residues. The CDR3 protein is CASSKNGQGRDTQYF. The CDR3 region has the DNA TGTGCCAGCAGCAAGAACGGACAGGGGCGGGATACACAGTATTTT.

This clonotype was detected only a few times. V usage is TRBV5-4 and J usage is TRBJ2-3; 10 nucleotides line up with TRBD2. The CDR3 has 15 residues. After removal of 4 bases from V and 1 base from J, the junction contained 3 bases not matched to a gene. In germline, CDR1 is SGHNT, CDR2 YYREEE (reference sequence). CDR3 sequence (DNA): TGTGCCAGCAGCACCGGGACTAGCGGCACAGATACGCAGTATTTT. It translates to CASSTGTSGTDTQYF.

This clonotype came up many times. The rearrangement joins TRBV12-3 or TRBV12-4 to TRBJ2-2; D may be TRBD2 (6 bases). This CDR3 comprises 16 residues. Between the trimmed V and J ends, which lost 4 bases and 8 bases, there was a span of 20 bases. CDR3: CASSYAVPRGWGELFF. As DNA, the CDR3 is TGTGCCAGCAGTTACGCTGTCCCTCGGGGGTGGGGGGAGCTGTTTTTT.

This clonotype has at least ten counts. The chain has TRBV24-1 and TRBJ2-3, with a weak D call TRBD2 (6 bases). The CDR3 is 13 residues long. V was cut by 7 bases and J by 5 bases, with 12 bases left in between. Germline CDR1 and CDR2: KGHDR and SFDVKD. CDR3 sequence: CATSQGGGDTQYF. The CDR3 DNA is TGTGCCACCAGCCAGGGAGGTGGAGATACGCAGTATTTT.